This TCR beta chain stems from a study of cytomegalovirus exposure and HLA in healthy donors. Across the study: The 90 to 150 validation repertoires used the same platform as the 600 to 750 first-cohort repertoires (as reported by a later analysis). Points from the study as a whole: There were under 200 TCR beta chains listed as cytomegalovirus-associated. Reports showed the classifier diagnosing cytomegalovirus status with high specificity and sensitivity. Most TCR sequences were seen very rarely across donors, but some public TCRs occurred in many.

Generated by immunoSEQ multiplex PCR, the TCRdb table keeps only in-frame clones and is missing some. The sample lists 100,000 to 150,000 clones; roughly 93% were seen once. About this clone: The antigen is undetermined. Other DNA sequences from this sample encode an identical CDR3 as well.

Sequenced: PBMCs. The TCR was taken from a woman aged 18-30 years in good health and CMV-seronegative.

This CDR3 is CASSLSGTREETQYF. CDR3 coding DNA: TGCGCCAGCAGCTTATCCGGGACTAGGGAAGAGACCCAGTACTTC. The chain recombines TRBV5-1 with TRBJ2-5; 8 bases line up with TRBD2. V dropped 2 bases and J dropped 3; count of bases not matched to a gene: 6. The CDR3 runs to 15 residues. CDR1 is SGHRS, CDR2 YFSETQ, per germline.